The source of this T cell receptor (beta chain) is a study of shared clonotypes between healthy human individuals (dated by TCRdb to 2018 to 2021). In terms of the full investigation: The cohort included a few men and a couple of women between 18 and 49 years of age. For each donor, three plates each were used for CD4 naive and CD4 memory, two plates were used for CD8 naive, and one plate was used for CD8 memory. Blood TCR repertoires of roughly five healthy adults were deeply sequenced to estimate repertoire size and the extent of clonotype sharing between individuals. Different laboratories and diverse techniques were used to prepare libraries and sequence TCR repertoires, to increase sequencing depth and limit assay-specific biases. Leukapheresis yielded between about 0.85 and 10 billion PBMCs per donor. Results and caveats for the whole study, not just this receptor: Sharing across several donors was observed for approximately 5% of naive CD4, around 3.5% of naive CD8, about 2.5% of memory CD4, and approximately 0.41% of memory CD8 clonotypes. Sampling was restricted to blood, and TCR repertoires in tissues likely differ from the TCR repertoires found in blood. Compared with non-shared clonotypes, clonotypes shared by all four sorted-subset donors had higher generation probabilities. Pairwise subsampling led to the expectation that sequencing depth would affect the degree of clonotype sharing among donors. The small number of donors limited the genetic and exposure-history diversity represented. Rarefaction of sorted-subset datasets indicated incomplete sequencing despite the large sequencing depth. Naive subsets generally had larger estimated clonotype richness than memory subsets.

The V end gives up 1 base and the J end 5 bases, leaving 6 bases in the junction not matched to a gene. From the cysteine through the phenylalanine, the CDR3 covers 15 amino acids. Only the CDR3 part of the read is kept: 45 bases, read in frame from the first base. CDR1 is given as MGHRA and CDR2 as YSYEKL, both from the germline V gene. The donors were healthy, HIV-negative adults who had no recently reported acute infections or vaccinations. Only Caucasian adults living in Nashville, Tennessee, USA were represented among the donors. Magnetic negative selection was used to enrich CD4+ T cells, after which naive cells were positively selected on CD45RA and the negative fraction became the memory subset. Blood was obtained by leukapheresis, after which PBMCs were separated by Ficoll-Histopaque density gradient centrifugation and cryopreserved in liquid nitrogen vapor phase. Analytical flow cytometry was used to check the purity and quantity of each magnetically sorted T cell population. Genomic DNA was isolated from every sorted fraction and measured by UV absorbance on a Nanodrop 2000c.

As concerns this clone: Its specific antigen is unknown. Base qualities are not provided; no much larger clone lies one nucleotide away.

Using the deep immunoSEQ assay, TCR CDR3 regions were amplified from genomic DNA by multiplex PCR. Extracted genomic DNA from each cell subset was spread evenly across all wells of several immunoSEQ 96-well plates, with each plate serving as a replicate. For sorted subsets, each replicate PCR was loaded with around 200 ng genomic DNA, equivalent to about 33,000 T cell genomes. Purified libraries were measured with a Qubit 3.0 fluorometer, size-checked on a Bioanalyzer 2100, and measured again with the KAPA Library Quantification kit. Every immunoSEQ 96-well plate was sequenced on a dedicated single-read 150-cycle Illumina NextSeq 550 flow cell. The original pipeline was this. Because the immunoSEQ output held only junctional sequences and lacked quality scores, the filtering could not match the filtering applied to full-length reads. Sequences were annotated with PyIR, a Python wrapper for IgBLAST v1.9, and V/J genes and CDR3 were assigned using IMGT germline references. Any read was removed if the V/J assignment was weak (E-value above 1e-6), the CDR3 was missing, or the read contained stop codons, out-of-frame junctions, or ambiguous translated residues. A V3J clonotype was defined by an identical inferred V gene, J gene, and CDR3 amino acid sequence. The percentage overlap between two repertoires was calculated by dividing the number of shared unique clonotypes by the size of the smaller repertoire. RTK rarefaction, the Chao1 estimator, and Recon v2.1 estimates of unobserved clonotypes were used to assess repertoire richness. Generation probabilities for all TCRbeta clonotypes obtained by the gDNA method from a few donors were computed using OLGA. The immuneACCESS repertoire file appears here via TCRdb, limited to in-frame rearrangements. These files lack a portion of the clones; in checked studies, under half of the deficit traces to unresolved V genes, and the cause of the others is not known. D and trimming come from the DNA, and the V and J calls and clone size come from that table. The sample table shows 2 million to 2.5 million clones, and approximately 96% are seen once. The ten largest clones add up to approximately 0.13% of the sample.

Recombination linked TRBV4-1 to TRBJ1-1; TRBD1 agrees with 8 junctional bases. Sequenced input: naive CD4+ T cells sorted from blood. In the paper's terms, the cell subset or site label means: CD45RA+ positively selected. This clonotype originated in a man aged 18 to 29 in good health. CDR3 region: CASSQGTGTGTEAFF. The DNA reads TGCGCCAGCAGCCAAGGGACAGGGACGGGGACTGAAGCTTTCTTT.